This T cell receptor (beta chain) comes out of a study of beta chain features in type 1 diabetes. Study overall: Healthy donors and patients had similar age, gender and cell yields.

Germline CDR1 is SNHLY and CDR2 is FYNNEI. The CDR3 totals 13 residues. Trimming took off 2 bases at V and 3 bases at J, with 7 bases between the two ends. In regard to this clone: Its specificity is not known.

Study-level findings and limits: For Type 1 diabetes patients, all four CD4+ subsets carried TCRB CDR3s that were moderately but significantly shorter. In comparison with healthy donors, patients had naive, central memory and Treg TCRB repertoires that appeared more similar.

Since all of the isolated RNA was reverse transcribed, expressed TCRB transcripts were what got sequenced. The table came from immunoSEQ multiplex PCR; TCRdb's copy has only in-frame clones and leaves some out. The sample yields about 370,000 clones, roughly a tenth seen once. Researchers reported sorting CD4+ naive, central memory, regulatory and stem cell-like memory cells via CD45RO/CCR7/CD25/CD127/CD95/CD27. The material sequenced was central memory CD4+ T cells from blood. This clonotype was obtained from a young man with type 1 diabetes. V usage is TRBV2 and J usage is TRBJ1-1; unclear D gene. CDR3 DNA sequence: TGTGCCAGCAGTGAAAGCGTGGACACTGAAGCTTTCTTT. Encoded protein: CASSESVDTEAFF.